This passage covers 2 T cell receptor beta chains from one sample sequenced in a study of blood T cell repertoires in COVID-19. The protocol was immunoSEQ multiplex PCR, while the TCRdb copy is restricted to in-frame clones and leaves out a portion. The data contain 150,000 to 250,000 clones, roughly nine tenths of them seen just once; the ten biggest clones take up 2% to 2.5%. The sequenced sample was PBMCs or T cells enriched from blood (not recorded which). These TCRs come from a woman aged 25 to 39 who had recovered from COVID-19.

The chain couples TRBV25-1 to TRBJ1-2; TRBD1 aligns across 9 bases. This CDR3 is built from 12 residues. J was trimmed by 5 bases and V by 11 bases; bases with no gene match: 6. Germline lookup yields CDR1 MGHDK and CDR2 SYGVNS. In DNA form, the CDR3 reads TGTGCCGCTAGACAGGGGGGTTATGGCTACACCTTC. It translates to CAARQGGYGYTF.

The CDR3 region is CASSSEWDRVYEQYF. CDR3 bases: TGTGCCAGCAGCTCTGAATGGGACAGGGTTTACGAGCAGTACTTC. The rearrangement joins TRBV7-9 to TRBJ2-7; 9 bases are a match to TRBD1. The V and J ends lost 4 bases and 4 bases, in that order; junction bases with no gene match: 8. The CDR3 covers 15 residues. Looked up from germline, CDR1 is SEHNR and CDR2 is FQNEAQ (reference sequence).